This TCR beta chain stems from a study of T-cell memory formation after mild COVID-19. Broader study findings: Memory cells collected pre-infection included some clones that later responded, suggesting cross-reactive memory joined.

5'RACE with constant-segment primers yielded barcoded, UMI-tagged TCR alpha and TCR beta cDNA libraries. MiXCR, applied by TCRdb to the 5' RACE reads, yields one record per CDR3 protein. The sample contains 95,000 to 120,000 distinct CDR3 sequences, roughly 19% of which appear only once. The CDR3 is 15 residues long. Deletions cut 0 bases from V and 4 bases from J, with 12 bases between. The germline gives CDR1 MGHRA, CDR2 YSYEKL. As for this clonotype: Its target is unknown.

The sequenced sample consisted of PBMCs or a T cell subset sorted from them (not recorded which). This clonotype was obtained from a young man who had mild COVID-19 (a few samples of this study predate the infection). Cell type and time point are not known. The J gene is TRBJ1-2, the V gene TRBV4-1; D may be TRBD1 (6 bases). The CDR3: CASSQELNRVYGYTF. Here the CDR3 DNA reads TGCGCCAGCAGCCAAGAGTTGAACAGGGTCTATGGCTACACCTTC.